These T cell receptor beta chains were read from a single sample in a study of blood T cell repertoires in COVID-19. The assay was immunoSEQ multiplex PCR, and TCRdb's table has in-frame clones only and misses some. The table records 100,000 to 120,000 clones, around 80% of them present only once. Material: peripheral blood. The receptors were gathered from a woman older than 75 with acute or convalescent COVID-19. CDR3s include the opening cysteine and the closing phenylalanine or tryptophan. The order of the fields is V gene, J gene, D gene, clone size, CDR3 protein, CDR3 DNA. The D gene is left open where the match is weak. The listing skips clone size in some rows; elsewhere it reads once, few, many or a size class.

TRBV5-1	TRBJ1-2	TRBD1	NA	CASSLTGDAYGYTF	TGCGCCAGCAGCTTGACAGGGGACGCCTATGGCTACACCTTC
TRBV4-3	TRBJ1-1	NA	NA	CASSHAGAMNTEAFF	TGCGCCAGCAGCCACGCAGGGGCGATGAACACTGAAGCTTTCTTT
TRBV29-1	TRBJ1-2	TRBD1	NA	CSVEVGDRGHGYTF	TGCAGCGTTGAAGTGGGGGACAGGGGCCATGGCTACACCTTC
TRBV6-5	TRBJ1-2	NA	NA	CASSPAGGGNYGYTF	TGTGCCAGCAGCCCCGCCGGGGGGGGGAACTATGGCTACACCTTC
TRBV10-1	TRBJ1-1	TRBD1	NA	CASSEYGDRAVTEAFF	TGCGCCAGCAGCGAGTACGGGGACAGGGCGGTTACTGAAGCTTTCTTT
TRBV6-5	TRBJ1-2	TRBD1	NA	CASSLQGNYGYTF	TGTGCCAGCAGTCTACAGGGGAATTATGGCTACACCTTC
TRBV11-2	TRBJ2-1	NA	NA	CASSLEFRSYNEQFF	TGTGCCAGCAGCTTAGAATTCAGGTCCTACAATGAGCAGTTCTTC
TRBV11-2	TRBJ2-1	NA	NA	CASSPVVGNEQFF	TGTGCCAGCAGCCCCGTGGTCGGCAATGAGCAGTTCTTC
TRBV5-4	TRBJ1-1	NA	NA	CASSSGGLWETNTEAFF	TGTGCCAGCAGCTCCGGAGGCCTTTGGGAAACGAACACTGAAGCTTTCTTT
TRBV7-6	TRBJ1-4	NA	few	CASSPGSDNFIGFLFF	TGTGCCAGCAGCCCTGGCTCGGACAATTTCATCGGATTTTTGTTTTTT
TRBV7-8	TRBJ2-7	NA	NA	CASSLSGVVSHEQYF	TGTGCCAGCAGCTTGTCGGGGGTAGTCTCCCACGAGCAGTACTTC
TRBV2	TRBJ1-6	TRBD1	once	CASGGDRPPGSSPLHF	TGTGCCAGCGGGGGGGACAGGCCCCCTGGAAGTTCACCCCTCCACTTT
TRBV28	TRBJ2-5	NA	NA	CASSPLVETQYF	TGTGCCAGCAGTCCTCTCGTAGAGACCCAGTACTTC
TRBV6-2/TRBV6-3	TRBJ1-2	TRBD1	NA	CASSYSSDRRYTF	TGTGCCAGCAGTTACTCCTCGGACAGGCGCTACACCTTC
TRBV10-2	TRBJ1-1	TRBD1	once	CASSRGQGGTEAFF	TGCGCCAGCAGCAGAGGACAGGGCGGGACTGAAGCTTTCTTT
TRBV2	TRBJ2-5	NA	NA	CASSDVGSETQYF	TGTGCCAGCAGTGACGTCGGGAGCGAGACCCAGTACTTC
TRBV7-2	TRBJ2-3	TRBD2	NA	CATSEYTDTQYF	TGTGCTACTAGCGAATACACAGATACGCAGTATTTT
TRBV6-5	TRBJ1-6	NA	NA	CARRTESSYNSPLHF	TGTGCCAGAAGGACAGAAAGCTCCTATAATTCACCCCTCCACTTT
TRBV30	TRBJ2-1	NA	once	CAWRPAGPYNEQFF	TGTGCCTGGAGACCGGCAGGGCCATACAATGAGCAGTTCTTC
TRBV19	TRBJ1-3	NA	NA	CASSTQADGNTIYF	TGTGCCAGTAGTACACAGGCAGACGGAAACACCATATATTTT
TRBV2	TRBJ2-2	NA	NA	CASKLDTGELFF	TGTGCCAGCAAACTAGACACCGGGGAGCTGTTTTTT
TRBV7-8	TRBJ2-1	TRBD2	NA	CASSTRGGVDEQFF	TGTGCCAGCAGCACCCGGGGAGGGGTGGATGAGCAGTTCTTC
TRBV3-1/TRBV3-2	TRBJ2-1	TRBD2	NA	CASSQVSSGGGEQFF	TGTGCCAGCAGCCAAGTCTCTAGCGGGGGGGGTGAGCAGTTCTTC
TRBV19	TRBJ2-1	TRBD2	NA	CASSRETSGQDYEQFF	TGTGCCAGTAGTAGAGAGACTAGCGGGCAGGACTATGAGCAGTTCTTC
TRBV18	TRBJ1-4	NA	few	CASSPNSAGGEKLFF	TGTGCCAGCTCACCAAATTCCGCCGGTGGTGAAAAACTGTTTTTT
TRBV11-2	TRBJ1-1	NA	NA	CASSLGASEAFF	TGTGCCAGCAGCTTAGGGGCCAGTGAAGCTTTCTTT
TRBV19	TRBJ2-7	TRBD1	NA	CASKTGADSYEQYF	TGTGCCAGTAAGACAGGGGCGGACTCCTACGAGCAGTACTTC
TRBV10-2	TRBJ2-5	TRBD2	few	CASSEQRGVQETQYF	TGCGCCAGCAGTGAACAGCGGGGGGTCCAAGAGACCCAGTACTTC
TRBV5-4	TRBJ2-6	NA	NA	CASSIFSGAGANVLTF	TGTGCCAGCAGCATCTTTTCAGGGGCTGGGGCCAACGTCCTGACTTTC
TRBV6-6	TRBJ2-7	TRBD1	NA	CASRLGQGVGEQYF	TGTGCCAGCAGATTGGGACAGGGGGTGGGAGAGCAGTACTTC
TRBV6-5	TRBJ2-1	TRBD2	NA	CASSYSWTSNEQFF	TGTGCCAGCAGTTACTCGTGGACTAGCAATGAGCAGTTCTTC
TRBV4-2	TRBJ1-1	NA	NA	CASSQSRLETGLDTEAFF	TGTGCCAGCAGCCAATCACGGCTTGAAACAGGGCTGGACACTGAAGCTTTCTTT
TRBV2	TRBJ2-3	TRBD1	NA	CASREDRVTDTQYF	TGTGCCAGCAGAGAGGACAGGGTCACAGATACGCAGTATTTT
TRBV28	TRBJ2-1	NA	NA	CASSFGEVRNEQFF	TGTGCCAGCAGTTTTGGAGAGGTTCGGAATGAGCAGTTCTTC
TRBV7-2	TRBJ1-5	TRBD1	NA	CASSRWTGREQPQHF	TGTGCCAGCAGCAGATGGACAGGGCGAGAGCAGCCCCAGCATTTT
TRBV7-3	TRBJ2-3	TRBD1	NA	CASTPLPGGADTQYF	TGTGCCAGCACTCCCCTGCCAGGGGGCGCAGATACGCAGTATTTT
TRBV7-9	TRBJ2-7	NA	NA	CASSLALGLSYEQYF	TGTGCCAGCAGCTTAGCGCTGGGGCTCTCCTACGAGCAGTACTTC
TRBV7-9	TRBJ2-1	TRBD1	NA	CASSPRGLANAYNEQFF	TGTGCCAGCAGCCCCAGGGGGTTGGCGAATGCCTACAATGAGCAGTTCTTC
TRBV3-1/TRBV3-2	TRBJ2-1	TRBD2	NA	CASSQGLASGSTYNEQFF	TGTGCCAGCAGCCAAGGCTTGGCTAGCGGGAGTACCTACAATGAGCAGTTCTTC
TRBV2	TRBJ2-1	TRBD2	NA	CASSERGYGRLAGNNEQFF	TGTGCCAGCAGTGAACGGGGTTACGGTAGACTAGCGGGAAACAATGAGCAGTTCTTC
TRBV4-1	TRBJ2-1	NA	NA	CASSQDTGRNEQFF	TGCGCCAGCAGCCAAGATACAGGTAGGAATGAGCAGTTCTTC
TRBV5-1	TRBJ1-4	TRBD1	few	CASSLTTGVEKLFF	TGCGCCAGCAGCCTAACAACAGGGGTCGAAAAACTGTTTTTT
TRBV5-1	TRBJ1-1	TRBD1	few	CASSSTGGAGTEAFF	TGCGCCAGCAGCTCAACAGGGGGCGCGGGCACTGAAGCTTTCTTT
TRBV5-6	TRBJ1-5	NA	once	CASSAGGGPGGQPQHF	TGTGCCAGCAGCGCCGGCGGGGGCCCGGGCGGTCAGCCCCAGCATTTT
TRBV28	TRBJ1-6	NA	NA	CASSAQQGLSSPLHF	TGTGCCAGCAGTGCCCAACAGGGTTTAAGTTCACCCCTCCACTTT
TRBV6-5	TRBJ2-3	NA	NA	CASSSDVSTDTQYF	TGTGCCAGCAGTTCAGATGTCAGCACAGATACGCAGTATTTT
TRBV5-1	TRBJ2-3	TRBD2	NA	CASSLPRDYTDTQYF	TGCGCCAGCAGCTTGCCACGGGACTACACAGATACGCAGTATTTT
TRBV18	TRBJ2-7	NA	NA	CASSPTAGQHYEQYF	TGTGCCAGCTCACCCACCGCTGGACAGCACTACGAGCAGTACTTC
TRBV7-9	TRBJ1-6	TRBD1	NA	CASSEQGWDSPLHF	TGTGCCAGCAGCGAACAGGGGTGGGATTCACCCCTCCACTTT
TRBV7-7	TRBJ2-5	TRBD1	NA	CASSPTGPETQYF	TGTGCCAGCAGCCCGACAGGGCCAGAGACCCAGTACTTC
TRBV2	TRBJ1-3	NA	NA	CASTKESGNTIYF	TGTGCCAGCACGAAGGAGTCTGGAAACACCATATATTTT
TRBV6-5	TRBJ2-5	NA	NA	CASSYGRETQYF	TGTGCCAGCAGTTACGGCAGGGAGACCCAGTACTTC
TRBV9	TRBJ2-7	TRBD1	NA	CASSVGRGRSHEQYF	TGTGCCAGCAGCGTAGGAAGGGGGCGTTCCCACGAGCAGTACTTC
TRBV12-5	TRBJ1-1	NA	NA	CASVGQSLTEAFF	TGTGCTAGTGTTGGACAGTCTTTAACTGAAGCTTTCTTT
TRBV3-1/TRBV3-2	TRBJ1-1	NA	once	CASSQDHKGPEAFF	TGTGCCAGCAGCCAAGATCATAAGGGGCCTGAAGCTTTCTTT
TRBV9	TRBJ1-5	NA	NA	CASSPLGGEGGPQHF	TGTGCCAGCAGCCCCTTGGGGGGGGAAGGGGGGCCCCAGCATTTT